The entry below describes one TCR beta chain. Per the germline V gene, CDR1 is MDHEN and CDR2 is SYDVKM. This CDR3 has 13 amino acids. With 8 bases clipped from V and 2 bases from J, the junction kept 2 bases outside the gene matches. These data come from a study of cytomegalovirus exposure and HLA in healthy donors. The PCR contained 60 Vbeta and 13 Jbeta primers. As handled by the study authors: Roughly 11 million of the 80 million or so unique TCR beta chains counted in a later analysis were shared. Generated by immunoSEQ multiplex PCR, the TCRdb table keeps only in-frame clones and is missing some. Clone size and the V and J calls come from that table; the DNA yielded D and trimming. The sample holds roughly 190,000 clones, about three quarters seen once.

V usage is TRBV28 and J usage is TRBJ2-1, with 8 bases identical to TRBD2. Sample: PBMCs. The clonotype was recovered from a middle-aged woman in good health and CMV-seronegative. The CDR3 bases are TGTGCCAGCGCGGGGGGCCCCTACAATGAGCAGTTCTTC. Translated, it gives CASAGGPYNEQFF. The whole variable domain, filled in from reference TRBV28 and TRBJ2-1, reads DVKVTQSSRYLVKRTGEKVFLECVQDMDHENMFWYRQDPGLGLRLIYFSYDVKMKEKGDIPEGYSVSREKKERFSLILESASTNQTSMYLCASAGGPYNEQFFGPGTRLTVL.